The 24 T cell receptor beta chains below were found in one sample sequenced in a study of shared clonotypes between healthy human individuals. The assay was immunoSEQ multiplex PCR, and TCRdb's table has in-frame clones only and misses some. The data contain more than 2,000,000 clones, around nine tenths of them singletons. Sequencing was carried out using naive CD4+ T cells sorted from blood. Subset given: CD45RA+ positively selected. The receptor set was obtained from a man aged 18 to 29 in good health.

The chain has TRBV21-1 and TRBJ1-1. TRBV21-1 constitutes a pseudogene. The CDR3 runs to 16 residues. The CDR3: CASSKFSAGLYTEAFF. CDR3 DNA sequence: TGTGCCAGCAGCAAATTCTCCGCGGGCCTGTACACTGAAGCTTTCTTT.

DNA of the CDR3: TGTGCCAGCAGCCAGGGATTTTATAATTCACCCCTCCACTTT. Its protein product is CASSQGFYNSPLHF. The chain is built from TRBV7-2 and TRBJ1-6, with D possibly TRBD1 on 5 matching bases. Between the trimmed V and J ends, which lost 5 bases and 4 bases, there was a span of 9 bases. The CDR3 totals 14 residues. Germline V gives CDR1 SGHTA, CDR2 FQGNSA.

The gene calls are TRBV2 and TRBJ2-2; 11 bases agree with TRBD2. The CDR3 has 16 amino acids. J gave up 4 bases and V 0 bases, and 1 base lay outside the gene matches. Germline V CDR1 and CDR2: SNHLY, FYNNEI. The CDR3 nucleotides read TGTGCCAGCAGTGAAGCGACTAGCGGGACCACCGGGGAGCTGTTTTTT. It encodes CASSEATSGTTGELFF.

The chain couples TRBV6-5 to TRBJ2-1, with TRBD1 matching 7 bases. Germline assignment: CDR1 MNHEY and CDR2 SVGAGI. J gave up 2 bases and V 7 bases, and 8 bases lay outside the gene matches. There are 15 residues in the CDR3. The CDR3 protein is CASMSGQGAYNEQFF. CDR3 nucleotides: TGTGCCAGCATGTCCGGTCAGGGGGCCTACAATGAGCAGTTCTTC.

The chain uses TRBV27 and TRBJ2-7; D unresolved. The CDR3 spans 14 residues. Germline CDR1 reads MNHEY; CDR2 reads SMNVEV (reference sequence). Trimming removed 4 bases at V and 0 bases at J, with 10 bases between. The CDR3 region has the DNA TGTGCCAGCAGTTACCGGCCCGACTCCTACGAGCAGTACTTC. This encodes CASSYRPDSYEQYF.

This chain uses TRBV28 with TRBJ1-2; 9 bases map to TRBD1. Germline CDR1 and CDR2: MDHEN and SYDVKM. J lost 2 bases, V lost 6 bases, and 7 bases had no gene match. CDR3 size: 15 residues. The DNA for the CDR3 is TGTGCCAGCAGCCCGGGACAGGGTTTCAACTATGGCTACACCTTC. Its protein is CASSPGQGFNYGYTF.

This sequence joins TRBV5-1 and TRBJ2-3, with 11 bases aligning to TRBD2. The CDR3 is made up of 17 amino acids. Germline V CDR1 and CDR2: SGHRS, YFSETQ. Trimming removed 0 bases from V and 5 bases from J; junction bases left unmatched: 8. For the CDR3, the DNA is TGCGCCAGCAGCTTGGCCCTTAGCGGGGGGGCCAAAGATACGCAGTATTTT. Translated: CASSLALSGGAKDTQYF. Variable domain in full (rest from reference TRBV5-1 and TRBJ2-3): KAGVTQTPRYLIKTRGQQVTLSCSPISGHRSVSWYQQTPGQGLQFLFEYFSETQRNKGNFPGRFSGRQFSNSRSEMNVSTLELGDSALYLCASSLALSGGAKDTQYFGPGTRLTVL.

The chain combines TRBV27 with TRBJ2-1, with 8 bases identical to TRBD2. Germline loops: CDR1 MNHEY, CDR2 SMNVEV (reference sequence). The junction had 8 bases not matched to a gene; V was cut back by 5 bases and J by 5 bases. The CDR3 extends over 15 amino acids. CDR3: CASSPLGGGNNEQFF. CDR3 sequence (DNA): TGTGCCAGCAGTCCCCTAGGCGGGGGGAACAATGAGCAGTTCTTC.

This chain connects TRBV4-1 to TRBJ2-5; D is perhaps TRBD2 (5 bases). The germline V gene has CDR1 MGHRA and CDR2 YSYEKL. CDR3 length: 15 residues. V lost 3 bases to trimming and J lost 7 bases, with 18 bases between them. The CDR3 reads CASSQKVPLAGTQYF. DNA of the CDR3: TGCGCCAGCAGCCAGAAAGTCCCGCTAGCTGGGACCCAGTACTTC.

The sample holds a few counts of this clone. The identical CDR3 is also encoded by other nucleotide sequences in the sample. The chain employs TRBV18 and TRBJ1-1; D is uncertain. The CDR3 is 13 amino acids. V shed 5 bases and J shed 1 base, with 8 bases lying between them. The germline V gene has CDR1 KGHSH and CDR2 LQKENI. The CDR3 nucleotides are TGTGCCAGCTCAGCTCAAGAGAACACTGAAGCTTTCTTT. The encoded protein is CASSAQENTEAFF.

This clone occurred once. The chain is built from TRBV6-1 and TRBJ1-6; 8 bases match TRBD1. The trim removed 4 bases at V and 7 bases at J, leaving 6 bases unmatched. Germline CDR1 MNHNS, CDR2 SASEGT. This CDR3 region has 15 residues. The CDR3 loop is CASSGRTGSNSPLHF. CDR3 coding DNA: TGTGCCAGCAGTGGCCGGACAGGGTCGAATTCACCCCTCCACTTT.

This chain joins TRBV5-5 and TRBJ2-1; D gene uncertain. Germline V CDR1 and CDR2: SGHKS, YYEKEE (reference sequence). Trimming took off 4 bases at V and 3 bases at J, with 14 bases between the two ends. The CDR3 is 15 amino acids. For the CDR3, the DNA is TGTGCCAGCAGCCCCTCTATAAGGGACTACAATGAGCAGTTCTTC. This codes for CASSPSIRDYNEQFF.

The chain recombines TRBV7-2 with TRBJ2-3; TRBD1 matches at 10 bases. The length of the CDR3 is 15 residues. Germline-derived CDR1 and CDR2 are SGHTA and FQGNSA. The V segment lost 5 bases and the J segment 4 bases; nucleotides outside the gene matches: 6. The CDR3 DNA follows: TGTGCCAGCAGCCCGGGACAGGGGTTGGCAGATACGCAGTATTTT. This sequence encodes CASSPGQGLADTQYF.

The chain combines TRBV6-1 with TRBJ1-1; no clear D gene. The V gene lost 0 bases and the J gene lost 12 bases, with 14 bases spanning the gap. Looked up from germline, CDR1 is MNHNS and CDR2 is SASEGT. The CDR3 contains 13 residues. In DNA form, the CDR3 reads TGTGCCAGCAGTGAAGCGAACCTGATGGGGTCTTTCTTT. This translates into CASSEANLMGSFF.

The genes are TRBV6-1 and TRBJ2-1; TRBD1 or TRBD2 may be the D gene (5 bases each). This CDR3 is built from 15 residues. In germline, CDR1 is MNHNS, CDR2 SASEGT. V lost 6 bases and J lost 1, with 13 bases in between. The CDR3 region has the DNA TGTGCCAGCAGGGGTAGGGACCGGTCCTACAATGAGCAGTTCTTC. Encoded protein: CASRGRDRSYNEQFF.

J is TRBJ1-1 and V is TRBV19; no clear D. Germline loops: CDR1 LNHDA, CDR2 SQIVND (reference sequence). Trimming stripped 4 bases from V and 3 bases from J, with 18 bases between. The CDR3 contains 16 residues. As DNA, the CDR3 is TGTGCCAGTAGTACCGAAGCGATGGTTGGGGACACTGAAGCTTTCTTT. Translating gives CASSTEAMVGDTEAFF.

This rearrangement joins TRBV6-6 to TRBJ1-2; D ambiguous. Germline CDR1 reads MNHNY; CDR2 reads SVGAGI (reference sequence). V lost 4 bases and J 5 bases, leaving 8 bases between the germline ends. This CDR3 is built from 12 residues. CDR3 coding DNA: TGTGCCAGCAGTTTAACGAGGTATGGCTACACCTTC. Its translation is CASSLTRYGYTF.

The V and J genes are TRBV7-8 and TRBJ2-2; TRBD1 matches 7 bases. The CDR3 contains 15 residues. V trimming: 5 bases; J trimming: 5 bases; junction bases outside the gene matches: 8. Germline-derived CDR1 and CDR2 are SGHVS and FQNEAQ. The CDR3 loop reads CASSPGTVSTGELFF. CDR3 nucleotides: TGTGCCAGCAGCCCCGGGACAGTATCTACCGGGGAGCTGTTTTTT.

The rearrangement links TRBV5-5 to TRBJ1-5; the D is unclear. Germline assignment: CDR1 SGHKS and CDR2 YYEKEE (reference sequence). V lost 1 base and J 1 base, leaving 9 bases between the germline ends. The CDR3 spans 15 residues. The CDR3, as DNA: TGTGCCAGCAGCTTGATGGGGTTCAGCAATCAGCCCCAGCATTTT. This sequence encodes CASSLMGFSNQPQHF.

This rearrangement joins TRBV6-1 to TRBJ1-5; 7 bases agree with TRBD1. The CDR3 has 15 residues. V shed 3 bases, J shed 5 bases, and the junction held 7 bases outside the gene matches. CDR1 and CDR2 from the germline V gene are MNHNS and SASEGT. The CDR3 loop reads CASSDPDRAYQPQHF. The CDR3 nucleotides read TGTGCCAGCAGTGACCCCGACAGGGCCTATCAGCCCCAGCATTTT.

CDR3: CASSLTSGEYNEQFF. CDR3 bases: TGCGCCAGCAGCCTAACTAGCGGCGAATACAATGAGCAGTTCTTC. This sequence joins TRBV5-1 and TRBJ2-1; 8 bases are shared with TRBD2. Germline-derived CDR1 and CDR2 are SGHRS and YFSETQ. The CDR3 contains 15 residues. Trimming at V came to 4 bases and at J to 4 bases, leaving 7 bases not matched to a gene.

This clone came up once. The CDR3 reads CASSEPRTGRYEQYF. CDR3 sequence (DNA): TGTGCCAGCAGCGAGCCCCGGACAGGGCGTTACGAGCAGTACTTC. This rearrangement joins TRBV21-1 to TRBJ2-7; TRBD1, as called in the table, went unchecked against the DNA. TRBV21-1 has pseudogene status. The CDR3 spans 15 residues.

J is TRBJ2-3 and V is TRBV5-6, with 9 bases aligning to TRBD1. The CDR3 spans 17 residues. Germline V gene lookup returns CDR1 SGHDT and CDR2 YYEEEE. J lost 4 bases, V lost 2 bases, and 11 bases had no gene match. CDR3 amino acids: CASSFTVQGALADTQYF. CDR3 DNA sequence: TGTGCCAGCAGCTTCACGGTACAGGGGGCGCTGGCAGATACGCAGTATTTT. The full variable domain, completed using reference TRBV5-6 and TRBJ2-3, is DAGVTQSPTHLIKTRGQQVTLRCSPKSGHDTVSWYQQALGQGPQFIFQYYEEEERQRGNFPDRFSGHQFPNYSSELNVNALLLGDSALYLCASSFTVQGALADTQYFGPGTRLTVL.

The chain has TRBV28 and TRBJ1-5; D is undetermined. The CDR3 extends over 15 amino acids. Trimming shortened V by 4 bases and J by 3 bases, and 13 bases separated the two germline ends. CDR1 is MDHEN, CDR2 SYDVKM, per germline. CDR3 in amino acids: CASSSPRAVNQPQHF. The DNA of the CDR3 is TGTGCCAGCAGTTCTCCGCGGGCAGTCAATCAGCCCCAGCATTTT.